The T cell receptor (beta chain) described here comes from a study of T cell changes during pregnancy in multiple sclerosis. Profiled with immunoSEQ multiplex PCR; TCRdb holds only in-frame clones, not every one. Among roughly 50,000 clones listed, roughly 92% were seen once. Germline CDR1 MGHRA, CDR2 YSYEKL. There are 16 residues in the CDR3. V was pared by 0 bases and J by 9 bases, with 10 bases of the junction left unmatched. The chain is built from TRBV4-1 and TRBJ2-1; TRBD1 aligns across 8 bases. This TCR was sampled from a female donor with multiple sclerosis, enrolled in a pregnancy study. Here the sequenced sample was CD8+ T cells from peripheral blood mononuclear cells, taken in the third trimester of pregnancy. DNA for the CDR3: TGCGCCAGCAGCCAAGATGTCCCCAGGGGGCGGGCTGAGCAGTTCTTC. This sequence encodes CASSQDVPRGRAEQFF.